A single sample is the source of the 10 T cell receptor beta chains below, sequenced in a study of T-cell memory formation after mild COVID-19. TCRdb fed the 5' RACE reads into MiXCR, producing one record per CDR3 protein. Of 50,000 to 75,000 distinct CDR3 sequences listed, about a tenth are singletons. The source material was PBMCs or a T cell subset sorted from them (not recorded which). These receptor sequences come from a man in his late teens or twenties who had mild COVID-19 (a few samples of this study predate the infection). Cell type and time point are not known.

The rearrangement links TRBV9 to TRBJ2-5, with TRBD2 as a possible D gene (6 bases). Germline CDR1 SGDLS, CDR2 YYNGEE. Trimming cost V 4 bases and J 4 bases, with 8 bases left between them. The CDR3 runs to 12 residues. The CDR3 bases are TGTGCCAGCAGCCGACTAGGAGAGACCCAGTACTTC. Amino acids: CASSRLGETQYF. Full variable domain (missing parts from reference TRBV9 and TRBJ2-5): DSGVTQTPKHLITATGQRVTLRCSPRSGDLSVYWYQQSLDQGLQFLIQYYNGEERAKGNILERFSAQQFPDLHSELNLSSLELGDSALYFCASSRLGETQYFGPGTRLLVL.

The chain is built from TRBV7-2 and TRBJ2-3; D gene unclear. Germline lookup yields CDR1 SGHTA and CDR2 FQGNSA. V lost 5 bases and J lost 0, with 15 bases in between. The CDR3 consists of 16 residues. The CDR3 reads CASSPALRVSTDTQYF. The CDR3 DNA is TGTGCCAGCAGCCCGGCGCTTCGGGTTAGCACAGATACGCAGTATTTT.

This clonotype was seen more than once but under ten times. The J gene is TRBJ1-6, the V gene TRBV11-2, with D perhaps matching TRBD1 (5 bases). Germline V gene data show CDR1 as SGHAT and CDR2 as FQNNGV. The CDR3 sequence is 20 residues long. Deletions cut 4 bases from V and 0 bases from J, with 22 bases between. CDR3 nucleotide sequence: TGTGCCAGCAGCTCTTCCCAAAGCCGGGGGTTGAGCTCCTATAATTCACCCCTCCACTTT. This gives the protein CASSSSQSRGLSSYNSPLHF.

This clonotype has only a few counts. The chain carries TRBV5-1 and TRBJ1-1; 7 nucleotides line up with TRBD1. CDR1 SGHRS and CDR2 YFSETQ come from the germline V gene. The CDR3 loop spans 12 amino acids. Unmatched junction bases numbered 6, after V lost 4 bases and J lost 9 bases. This CDR3 is CASSPGTDKAFF. As DNA, the CDR3 is TGCGCCAGCAGCCCCGGGACAGATAAAGCTTTCTTT.

The genes are TRBV10-3 and TRBJ2-6; TRBD1 matches 7 bases. From germline, CDR1 is ENHRY and CDR2 SYGVKD. The CDR3 totals 17 residues. The junction had 16 bases not matched to a gene; V was cut back by 10 bases and J by 4 bases. CDR3 amino acids: CATGRPRQGTGANVLTF. CDR3 sequence (DNA): TGTGCCACCGGGCGTCCAAGACAGGGAACAGGGGCCAACGTCCTGACTTTC.

This clonotype was counted ten times or more. The V call is TRBV20-1, the J call TRBJ2-1, with 8 bases matching TRBD2. The germline V gene has CDR1 DFQATT and CDR2 SNEGSKA (reference sequence). The trim removed 0 bases at V and 2 bases at J, leaving 3 bases unmatched. The CDR3 runs 15 residues. CDR3 in amino acids: CSARDGAGAYNEQFF. As DNA, the CDR3 is TGCAGTGCTAGAGATGGAGCGGGGGCCTACAATGAGCAGTTCTTC.

The CDR3 spells CASSSRPGGNTIYF. As DNA, the CDR3 is TGTGCCAGCAGCTCAAGGCCGGGAGGAAACACCATATATTTT. The chain recombines TRBV28 with TRBJ1-3; D ambiguous. The CDR3 totals 14 residues. The germline V gene encodes CDR1 MDHEN and CDR2 SYDVKM. Trimming shortened V by 6 bases and J by 4 bases, and 13 bases separated the two germline ends.

The CDR3 DNA is TGTGCCAGCAGCGTCCTCTCAGCGGGGGAATTGAATACGCAGTATTTT. Amino acid sequence: CASSVLSAGELNTQYF. V and J are TRBV9 and TRBJ2-3; 8 nucleotides align to TRBD2. Germline CDR1 and CDR2: SGDLS and YYNGEE. This CDR3 spans 16 amino acids. V gave up 2 bases and J gave up 7 bases; unmatched junction bases: 12.

This clonotype has more than one count but fewer than ten. The gene calls are TRBV4-1 and TRBJ2-1; D is unclear. Germline V lookup: CDR1 MGHRA, CDR2 YSYEKL. The CDR3 has 18 residues. Trimming took 1 base from V and 4 from J, leaving 20 bases between them. The chain's CDR3 is CASSQVSPRYADYNEQFF. For the CDR3, the DNA is TGCGCCAGCAGCCAAGTCTCTCCCAGGTATGCGGATTACAATGAGCAGTTCTTC.

The chain combines TRBV6-5 with TRBJ2-5; a possible D gene is TRBD2 (7 bases). This CDR3 comprises 17 residues. Germline V gene data show CDR1 as MNHEY and CDR2 as SVGAGI. V was pared by 2 bases and J by 5 bases, with 21 bases between. The CDR3 region has the DNA TGTGCCAGCAGTTACGACGGTTTGAGGGGGGGATTGGAGACCCAGTACTTC. Its protein is CASSYDGLRGGLETQYF.